Listed below are T cell receptor beta chains from one sample, sequenced in a study of neurological immune-mediated disorders. TCRdb itself ran the 5' RACE reads through MiXCR, one entry per CDR3 protein. The table records 65,000 to 80,000 distinct CDR3 sequences, roughly 4.5% of them present only once. The sequenced sample was PBMCs. These TCRs come from a woman in her sixties or seventies with multiple sclerosis. The CDR3 runs from the conserved cysteine through the conserved F or W. Each record gives: J gene, clone size, V gene, D gene, CDR3 protein, CDR3 DNA. The D gene is left open where the match is weak. Size tells how often a clone was seen (once, few, many) or the class of an expanded clone, and some rows leave it out.

TRBJ2-6 | many | TRBV20-1 | NA | CSARARDRYLSSGANVLTF | TGCAGTGCTAGAGCTAGAGACCGATACCTAAGCTCTGGGGCCAACGTCCTGACTTTC
TRBJ2-3 | many | TRBV29-1 | NA | CSVEAITDTQYF | TGCAGCGTTGAGGCCATCACAGATACGCAGTATTTT
TRBJ1-2 | many | TRBV20-1 | NA | CSAPTVNYGYTF | TGCAGTGCTCCGACAGTGAACTATGGCTACACCTTC
TRBJ1-1 | many | TRBV27 | TRBD1 | CASRTWPRQGLWTEAFF | TGTGCCAGCAGAACCTGGCCCAGACAGGGTTTGTGGACTGAAGCTTTCTTT
TRBJ2-1 | many | TRBV10-2 | NA | CASSALLGSPGGEQFF | TGCGCCAGCAGTGCATTACTCGGGTCCCCAGGAGGTGAGCAGTTCTTC
TRBJ2-2 | many | TRBV20-1 | TRBD1 | CSANWDRTNTGELFF | TGCAGTGCTAATTGGGACAGGACGAACACCGGGGAGCTGTTTTTT
TRBJ2-1 | many | TRBV7-9 | TRBD2 | CASSVSGTGSEQFF | TGTGCCAGCAGCGTTAGCGGGACTGGGAGTGAGCAGTTCTTC
TRBJ1-4 | many | TRBV7-8 | TRBD1 | CASSLVGQGSLGEKLFF | TGTGCCAGCAGCTTAGTGGGACAGGGATCTTTAGGTGAAAAACTGTTTTTT
TRBJ1-1 | few | TRBV7-2 | TRBD1 | CATRDRTNTEAFF | TGTGCCACCCGGGACAGGACGAACACTGAAGCTTTCTTT
TRBJ2-7 | many | TRBV20-1 | TRBD2 | CSATTSETEYEQYF | TGCAGTGCCACCACTAGCGAGACAGAGTACGAGCAGTACTTC
TRBJ1-5 | many | TRBV12-3/TRBV12-4 | TRBD1 | CATSGGPQPQHF | TGTGCCACCTCAGGGGGCCCTCAGCCCCAGCATTTT
TRBJ1-2 | many | TRBV6-2/TRBV6-3 | NA | CASSYDSRGYTF | TGTGCCAGCAGTTACGACAGCCGTGGCTACACCTTC
TRBJ2-1 | many | TRBV4-2 | TRBD2 | CASSQESGLAGGGEQFF | TGTGCCAGCAGCCAAGAGTCGGGACTAGCGGGAGGCGGGGAGCAGTTCTTC
TRBJ2-7 | many | TRBV7-9 | TRBD2 | CASSPSGSGYEQYF | TGTGCCAGCAGCCCCAGCGGGAGTGGCTACGAGCAGTACTTC
TRBJ1-1 | many | TRBV6-2/TRBV6-3 | NA | CASSYISSLSTEAFF | TGTGCCAGCAGTTATATCTCCTCGCTGTCCACTGAAGCTTTCTTT
TRBJ1-3 | many | TRBV3-1 | NA | CASSHGTAGNTIYF | TGTGCCAGCAGCCACGGGACGGCGGGAAACACCATATATTTT
TRBJ2-2 | many | TRBV3-2 | NA | CASSQDLRTGELFF | TGTGCCAGCAGCCAAGATTTGAGAACCGGGGAGCTGTTTTTT
TRBJ2-1 | many | TRBV7-2 | TRBD2 | CASSLVPSGRSYNEQFF | TGTGCCAGCAGCTTAGTTCCGAGCGGGAGATCATACAATGAGCAGTTCTTC
TRBJ1-2 | many | TRBV7-2 | NA | CASSGRLTAGGYTF | TGTGCCAGCAGCGGAAGATTAACTGCGGGGGGCTACACCTTC
TRBJ1-1 | many | TRBV7-2 | NA | CASSYLPVNTEAFF | TGTGCCAGCAGCTATCTTCCAGTAAACACTGAAGCTTTCTTT
TRBJ2-5 | many | TRBV20-1 | NA | CSAPGGRGETQYF | TGCAGTGCCCCAGGTGGGAGAGGGGAGACCCAGTACTTC
TRBJ2-1 | NA | TRBV6-1 | NA | CAVARSHNEQFF | TGTGCCGTGGCTCGGTCCCACAATGAGCAGTTCTTC
TRBJ2-1 | many | TRBV18 | NA | CASSPRQTGVGWNEQFF | TGTGCCAGCTCACCACGACAGACGGGAGTGGGTTGGAATGAGCAGTTCTTC
TRBJ1-1 | many | TRBV20-1 | NA | CSARDEGWNTEAFF | TGCAGTGCTAGAGATGAAGGGTGGAACACTGAAGCTTTCTTT